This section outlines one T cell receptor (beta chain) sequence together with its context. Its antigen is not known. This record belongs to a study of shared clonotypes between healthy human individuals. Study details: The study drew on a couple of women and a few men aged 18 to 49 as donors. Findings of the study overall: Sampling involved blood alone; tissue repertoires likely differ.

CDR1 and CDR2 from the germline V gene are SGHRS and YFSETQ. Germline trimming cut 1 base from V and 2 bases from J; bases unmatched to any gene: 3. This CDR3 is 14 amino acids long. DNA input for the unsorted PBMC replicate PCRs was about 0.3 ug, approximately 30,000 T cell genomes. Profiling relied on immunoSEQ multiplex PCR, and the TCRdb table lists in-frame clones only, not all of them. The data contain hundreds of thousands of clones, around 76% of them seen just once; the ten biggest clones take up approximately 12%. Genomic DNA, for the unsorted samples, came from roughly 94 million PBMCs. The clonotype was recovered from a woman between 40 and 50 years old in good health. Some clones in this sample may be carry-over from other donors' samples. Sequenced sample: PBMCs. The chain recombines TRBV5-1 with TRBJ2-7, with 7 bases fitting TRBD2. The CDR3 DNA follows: TGCGCCAGCAGCTTGATAGCGGGCGCCTACGAGCAGTACTTC. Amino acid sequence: CASSLIAGAYEQYF.